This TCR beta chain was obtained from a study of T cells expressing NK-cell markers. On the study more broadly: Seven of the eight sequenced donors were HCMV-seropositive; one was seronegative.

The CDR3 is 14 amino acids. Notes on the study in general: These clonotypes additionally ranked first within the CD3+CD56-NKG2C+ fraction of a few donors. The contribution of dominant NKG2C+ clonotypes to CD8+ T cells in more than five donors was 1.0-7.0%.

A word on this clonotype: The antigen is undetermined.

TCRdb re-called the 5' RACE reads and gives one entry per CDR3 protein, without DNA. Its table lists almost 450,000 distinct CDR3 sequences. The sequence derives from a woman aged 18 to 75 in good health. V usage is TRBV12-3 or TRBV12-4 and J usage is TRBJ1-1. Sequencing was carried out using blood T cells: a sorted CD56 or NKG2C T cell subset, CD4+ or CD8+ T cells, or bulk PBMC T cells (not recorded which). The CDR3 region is CASSWSVMNTEAFF.